This T cell receptor (beta chain) was obtained from a study of blood T cell repertoires in COVID-19. Study information: From the United States, Italy and Spain came samples of acute and convalescent COVID-19.

This clone was observed a few times. Seattle patients were enrolled during active infection and followed longitudinally. V was pared by 5 bases and J by 3 bases, with 4 bases of the junction left unmatched. The V gene's germline CDR1 is LNHDA and CDR2 SQIVND (reference sequence). The CDR3 contains 14 residues. The table came from immunoSEQ multiplex PCR; TCRdb's copy has only in-frame clones and leaves some out. The top ten clones hold approximately 1.5% of a sample with 400,000 or so clones, 70% to 90% of them seen once. The sequenced material came from peripheral blood. This sequence joins TRBV19 and TRBJ1-1, with 9 bases aligning to TRBD1. The sequence was collected from a woman between 40 and 50 years old with COVID-19, enrolled during active disease. The CDR3 loop reads CASSGQGWDTEAFF. In nucleotides, the CDR3 is TGTGCCAGTAGTGGACAGGGGTGGGACACTGAAGCTTTCTTT.